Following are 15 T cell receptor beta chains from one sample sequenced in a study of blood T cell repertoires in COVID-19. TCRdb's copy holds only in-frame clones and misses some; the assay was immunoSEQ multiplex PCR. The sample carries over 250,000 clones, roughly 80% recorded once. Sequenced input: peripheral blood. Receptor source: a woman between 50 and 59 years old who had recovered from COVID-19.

CDR3 coding DNA: TGTGCCAGCATGCTGGCCGGGACAGATACGCAGTATTTT. Translating gives CASMLAGTDTQYF. The chain couples TRBV19 to TRBJ2-3; no reliable D call. Trimming cost V 9 bases and J 3 bases, with 13 bases left between them. The CDR3 has 13 amino acids. Germline V gives CDR1 LNHDA, CDR2 SQIVND (reference sequence).

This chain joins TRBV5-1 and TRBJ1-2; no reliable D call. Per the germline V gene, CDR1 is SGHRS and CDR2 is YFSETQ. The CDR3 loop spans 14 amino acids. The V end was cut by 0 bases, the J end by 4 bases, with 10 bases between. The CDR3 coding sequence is TGCGCCAGCAGCTTGGACAGTTCAACCTATGGCTACACCTTC. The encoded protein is CASSLDSSTYGYTF.

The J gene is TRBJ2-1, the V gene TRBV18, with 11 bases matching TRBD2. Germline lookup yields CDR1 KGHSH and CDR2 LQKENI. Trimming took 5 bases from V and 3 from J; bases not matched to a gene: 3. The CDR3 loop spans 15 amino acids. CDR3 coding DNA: TGTGCCAGCTCAACCGGGACTAGCGGCTACAATGAGCAGTTCTTC. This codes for CASSTGTSGYNEQFF.

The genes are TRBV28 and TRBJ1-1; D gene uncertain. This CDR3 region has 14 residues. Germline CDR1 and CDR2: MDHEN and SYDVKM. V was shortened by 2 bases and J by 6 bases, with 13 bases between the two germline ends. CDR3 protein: CASSLSPRASEAFF. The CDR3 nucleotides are TGTGCCAGCAGTTTAAGCCCGAGGGCGTCTGAAGCTTTCTTT.

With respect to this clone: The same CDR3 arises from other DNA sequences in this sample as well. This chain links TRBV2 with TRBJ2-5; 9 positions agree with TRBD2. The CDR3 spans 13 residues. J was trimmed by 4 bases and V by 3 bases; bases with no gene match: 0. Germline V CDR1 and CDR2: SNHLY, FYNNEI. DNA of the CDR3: TGTGCCAGCAGTGATAGCGGGGGAGAGACCCAGTACTTC. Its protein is CASSDSGGETQYF.

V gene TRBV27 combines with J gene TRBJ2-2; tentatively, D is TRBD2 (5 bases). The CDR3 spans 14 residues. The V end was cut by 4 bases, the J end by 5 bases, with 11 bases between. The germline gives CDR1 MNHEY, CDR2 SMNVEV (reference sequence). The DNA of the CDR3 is TGTGCCAGCAGTTCCAGCAGAGGGACCGGGGAGCTGTTTTTT. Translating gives CASSSSRGTGELFF.

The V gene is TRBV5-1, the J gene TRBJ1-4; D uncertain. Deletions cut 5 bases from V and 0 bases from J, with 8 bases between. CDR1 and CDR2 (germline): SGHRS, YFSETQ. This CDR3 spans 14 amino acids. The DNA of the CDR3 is TGCGCCAGCAGGGCAGACTCAACTAATGAAAAACTGTTTTTT. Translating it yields CASRADSTNEKLFF.

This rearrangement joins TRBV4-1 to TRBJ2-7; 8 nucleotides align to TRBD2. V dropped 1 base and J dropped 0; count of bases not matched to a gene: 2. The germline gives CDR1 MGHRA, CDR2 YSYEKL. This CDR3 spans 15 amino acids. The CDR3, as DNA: TGCGCCAGCAGCCAAGGACTAGCGCGCTCCTACGAGCAGTACTTC. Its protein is CASSQGLARSYEQYF.

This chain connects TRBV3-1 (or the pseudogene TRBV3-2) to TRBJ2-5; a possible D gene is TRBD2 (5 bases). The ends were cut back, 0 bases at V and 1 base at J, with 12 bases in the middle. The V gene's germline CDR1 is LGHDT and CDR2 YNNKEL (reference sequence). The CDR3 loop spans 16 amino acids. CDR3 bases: TGTGCCAGCAGCCAAGAAGGTCCGCGGGTCCAAGAGACCCAGTACTTC. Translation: CASSQEGPRVQETQYF.

The CDR3 coding sequence is TGTGCCAGCAGCTCAAATCCGGGCGGGGAGCTGTTTTTT. This sequence encodes CASSSNPGGELFF. The rearrangement links TRBV7-3 to TRBJ2-2, with D hard to call. This CDR3 spans 13 amino acids. Germline V CDR1 and CDR2: SGHTA, FQGTGA. V lost 4 bases and J 7 bases, leaving 10 bases between the germline ends.

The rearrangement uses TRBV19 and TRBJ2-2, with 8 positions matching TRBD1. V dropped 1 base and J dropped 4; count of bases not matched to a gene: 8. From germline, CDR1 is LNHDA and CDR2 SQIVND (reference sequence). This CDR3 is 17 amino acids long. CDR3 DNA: TGTGCCAGTAGTATAGGGCAGGGGGCTTTTGCCACCGGGGAGCTGTTTTTT. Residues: CASSIGQGAFATGELFF.

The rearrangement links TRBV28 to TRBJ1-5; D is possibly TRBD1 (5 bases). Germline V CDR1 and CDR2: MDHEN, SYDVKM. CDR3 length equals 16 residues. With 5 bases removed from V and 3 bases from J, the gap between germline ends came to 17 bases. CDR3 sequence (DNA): TGTGCCAGCAGTCCATCGGGGGGACGTACCAATCAGCCCCAGCATTTT. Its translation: CASSPSGGRTNQPQHF.

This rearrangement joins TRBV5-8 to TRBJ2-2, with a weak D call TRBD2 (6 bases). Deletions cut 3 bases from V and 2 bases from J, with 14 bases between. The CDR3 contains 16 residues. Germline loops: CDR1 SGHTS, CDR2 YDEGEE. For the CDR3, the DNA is TGTGCCAGCAGCTATGGTCTAGCGATAAACACCGGGGAGCTGTTTTTT. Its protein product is CASSYGLAINTGELFF.

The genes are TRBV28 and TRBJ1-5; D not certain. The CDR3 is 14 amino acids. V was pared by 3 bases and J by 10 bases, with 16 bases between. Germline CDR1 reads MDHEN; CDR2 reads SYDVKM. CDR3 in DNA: TGTGCCAGCAGTTTGGGCAGTCCCCCTATACCCCAGCATTTT. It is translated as CASSLGSPPIPQHF.

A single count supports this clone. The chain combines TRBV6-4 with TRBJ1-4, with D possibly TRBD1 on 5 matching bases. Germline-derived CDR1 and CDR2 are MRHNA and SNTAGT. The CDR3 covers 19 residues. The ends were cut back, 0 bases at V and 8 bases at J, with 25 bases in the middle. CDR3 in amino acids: CASSDSNTSLRQGEEKLFF. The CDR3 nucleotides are TGTGCCAGCAGTGACTCGAATACCTCCCTACGGCAGGGTGAAGAAAAACTGTTTTTT.